These 31 T cell receptor beta chains originate from one sample sequenced in a study of beta chain features in type 1 diabetes. Sequencing targeted expressed TCRB transcripts, as all isolated RNA had been reverse transcribed. TCRdb keeps only in-frame clones here, not all; method: immunoSEQ multiplex PCR. This sample carries roughly 150,000 clones, over 8.5% of them seen once, and the ten largest clones take roughly 2%. Input material: central memory CD4+ T cells from blood. These receptors all stem from a man between 18 and 29 years old in good health.

A few counts support this clone. The sample contains more than one DNA sequence encoding this CDR3. The rearrangement joins TRBV7-2 to TRBJ2-7; no reliable D call. Looked up from germline, CDR1 is SGHTA and CDR2 is FQGNSA. This CDR3 comprises 12 residues. The V and J ends lost 4 bases and 1 base respectively, with 5 bases between them. The CDR3 DNA sequence: TGTGCCAGCAGCTCGCTATCCTACGAGCAGTACTTC. This translates into CASSSLSYEQYF.

The CDR3 nucleotides read TGTGCCAGCAGATCAAAGCAGCCCCAGCATTTT. The encoded protein is CASRSKQPQHF. This rearrangement joins TRBV21-1 to TRBJ1-5. TRBV21-1 corresponds to a pseudogene. The CDR3 extends over 11 amino acids.

The chain uses TRBV10-3 and TRBJ2-5; no reliable D call. The V and J ends lost 3 bases and 3 bases respectively, with 5 bases between them. Germline values: CDR1 ENHRY, CDR2 SYGVKD. The CDR3 sequence is 12 residues long. Here the CDR3 reads CAISEQKETQYF. CDR3 DNA sequence: TGTGCCATCAGTGAACAGAAAGAGACCCAGTACTTC.

In this sample, this clone turned up a few times. The J gene is TRBJ2-7, the V gene TRBV18, with D perhaps matching TRBD1 (6 bases). The CDR3 has 16 amino acids. V lost 2 bases and J lost 0, with 14 bases in between. CDR1 is KGHSH and CDR2 is LQKENI in the germline V gene. The CDR3 sequence is CASSPGQPNLSYEQYF. DNA of the CDR3: TGTGCCAGCTCACCAGGACAGCCTAACCTCTCCTACGAGCAGTACTTC.

J is TRBJ1-4 and V is TRBV28, with D perhaps matching TRBD1 (5 bases). CDR3 length: 12 amino acids. The ends were cut back, 8 bases at V and 4 bases at J, with 8 bases in the middle. Germline V lookup: CDR1 MDHEN, CDR2 SYDVKM. The CDR3 sequence: CASSGDNEKLFF. The CDR3 DNA sequence: TGTGCCAGCTCGGGGGATAATGAAAAACTGTTTTTT.

This rearrangement joins TRBV28 to TRBJ2-2; 8 nucleotides align to TRBD2. This CDR3 spans 17 amino acids. V trimming: 11 bases; J trimming: 2 bases; junction bases outside the gene matches: 16. In germline, CDR1 is MDHEN, CDR2 SYDVKM. As DNA, the CDR3 is TGTGCCCGCACCCCCCGGGGGGGGCGGAGAAACACCGGGGAGCTGTTTTTT. Translating gives CARTPRGGRRNTGELFF.

The rearrangement links TRBV15 to TRBJ2-3; tentatively, D is TRBD2 (5 bases). Germline CDR1 LNHNV, CDR2 YYDKDF (reference sequence). The CDR3 contains 16 residues. Deletions cut 3 bases from V and 4 bases from J, with 17 bases between. The CDR3 DNA is TGTGCCACCAGCAGCCCCGACGCGGGCTCCGCAGATACGCAGTATTTT. Translated, it gives CATSSPDAGSADTQYF.

This clone was seen more than once but under ten times. The CDR3 bases are TGTGCCAGCCTCGGGCCTAACGAGCAGTACTTC. Translated: CASLGPNEQYF. The V call is TRBV28, the J call TRBJ2-7; D unclear. Germline lookup yields CDR1 MDHEN and CDR2 SYDVKM. The CDR3 loop spans 11 amino acids. Trimming shortened V by 8 bases and J by 5 bases, and 10 bases separated the two germline ends. Full variable domain (rest looked up from reference TRBV28 and TRBJ2-7): DVKVTQSSRYLVKRTGEKVFLECVQDMDHENMFWYRQDPGLGLRLIYFSYDVKMKEKGDIPEGYSVSREKKERFSLILESASTNQTSMYLCASLGPNEQYFGPGTRLTVT.

This clone was counted only a few times. The V call is TRBV7-8, the J call TRBJ1-3; 7 bases match TRBD1. The CDR3 is 16 amino acids. The V gene end was trimmed by 4 bases and the J gene end by 2 bases; junction bases not matched to a gene: 8. Germline V gene sequence: CDR1 SGHVS, CDR2 FQNEAQ. The CDR3 is CASSSIGTGAGNTIYF. CDR3 DNA: TGTGCCAGCAGCTCCATAGGAACAGGGGCTGGAAACACCATATATTTT.

The genes are TRBV19 and TRBJ2-7; no reliable D call. The CDR3 runs 14 residues. The germline CDR1 and CDR2 sequences are LNHDA and SQIVND (reference sequence). The V and J ends lost 1 base and 6 bases respectively, with 13 bases between them. In DNA form, the CDR3 reads TGTGCCAGTAGTATAGTGGCAACGCTGGGCGAGCAGTACTTC. This gives the protein CASSIVATLGEQYF.

This clone was counted between two and nine times. This sequence joins TRBV10-3 and TRBJ1-2; 9 nucleotides align to TRBD1. With 10 bases clipped from V and 4 bases from J, the junction kept 16 bases outside the gene matches. The CDR3 covers 16 residues. Germline V CDR1 and CDR2: ENHRY, SYGVKD. The chain's CDR3 is CASRPQPGQGTYGYTF. In DNA form, the CDR3 reads TGTGCCAGCAGACCACAACCGGGACAGGGTACCTATGGCTACACCTTC.

The V gene is TRBV2, the J gene TRBJ2-1; 7 nucleotides match TRBD1. After removal of 7 bases from V and 1 base from J, the junction contained 7 bases not matched to a gene. Germline CDR1 is SNHLY and CDR2 is FYNNEI. This CDR3 spans 15 amino acids. The CDR3 is CASTPQGLSYNEQFF. Written as DNA, the CDR3 is TGTGCCAGCACTCCACAGGGGTTGTCCTACAATGAGCAGTTCTTC.

V usage is TRBV14 and J usage is TRBJ1-2; the D is unclear. Deletions cut 1 base from V and 4 bases from J, with 7 bases between. The CDR3 is 13 residues long. Per the germline V gene, CDR1 is SGHDN and CDR2 is FVKESK. This CDR3 is CASSQAGFYGYTF. CDR3 bases: TGTGCCAGCAGCCAAGCGGGGTTCTATGGCTACACCTTC.

The rearrangement links TRBV19 to TRBJ2-1, with unresolved D. Germline V gene sequence: CDR1 LNHDA, CDR2 SQIVND (reference sequence). V shed 5 bases and J shed 6 bases, with 5 bases lying between them. CDR3 length equals 11 residues. The CDR3 reads CASSGGNEQFF. DNA for the CDR3: TGTGCCAGTAGTGGCGGCAATGAGCAGTTCTTC.

This clone has only a few counts. The chain joins TRBV2 to TRBJ2-7; 7 bases are shared with TRBD2. V lost 7 bases and J lost 0; bases outside the gene matches: 6. The CDR3 extends over 14 amino acids. Germline values: CDR1 SNHLY, CDR2 FYNNEI. CDR3 sequence reads: CASIWSGDSYEQYF. In DNA, the CDR3 is TGTGCCAGCATCTGGAGCGGGGACTCCTACGAGCAGTACTTC.

This clone was counted only a few times. The V call is TRBV27, the J call TRBJ1-1, with 9 bases that match TRBD1. V lost 11 bases to trimming and J lost 4 bases; unmatched junction nucleotides: 8. Per germline, CDR1 MNHEY and CDR2 SMNVEV (reference sequence). There are 13 residues in the CDR3. For the CDR3, the DNA is TGTGCCTGCAAGGACAGGGGAGGCACTGAAGCTTTCTTT. Protein sequence: CACKDRGGTEAFF.

There are a few counts of this clone. J is TRBJ1-1 and V is TRBV9; no clear D. Trimming shortened V by 0 bases and J by 2 bases, and 14 bases separated the two germline ends. The CDR3 is made up of 16 amino acids. The V gene's germline CDR1 is SGDLS and CDR2 YYNGEE. The CDR3 region is CASSVVEGGGNTEAFF. CDR3 DNA sequence: TGTGCCAGCAGCGTAGTAGAAGGAGGAGGTAACACTGAAGCTTTCTTT.

The table lists this clone with a few counts. The chain carries TRBV20-1 and TRBJ2-7; D ambiguous. Germline values: CDR1 DFQATT, CDR2 SNEGSKA (reference sequence). Trimming took off 1 base at V and 3 bases at J, with 4 bases between the two ends. This CDR3 comprises 11 residues. CDR3 residues: CSARVSYEQYF. The CDR3 region has the DNA TGCAGTGCTAGAGTGAGCTACGAGCAGTACTTC.

A few counts support this clone. V and J are TRBV7-2 and TRBJ2-1; 10 nucleotides match TRBD2. From germline, CDR1 is SGHTA and CDR2 FQGNSA. V gave up 5 bases and J gave up 0 bases; unmatched junction bases: 7. The CDR3 consists of 17 residues. The CDR3 spells CASSITSGTFSYNEQFF. The CDR3 coding sequence is TGTGCCAGCAGCATCACTAGCGGGACGTTCTCCTACAATGAGCAGTTCTTC.

The rearrangement uses TRBV9 and TRBJ2-2, with 9 bases aligning to TRBD2. This CDR3 region has 15 residues. CDR1 SGDLS and CDR2 YYNGEE come from the germline V gene. V shed 3 bases and J 3 bases; nucleotides not matched to a gene: 3. The DNA for the CDR3 is TGTGCCAGCAGCGGGGGGACTAGCCACACCGGGGAGCTGTTTTTT. This gives the protein CASSGGTSHTGELFF.

The V and J genes are TRBV7-9 and TRBJ2-2; 7 bases map to TRBD1. The trim removed 4 bases at V and 7 bases at J, leaving 9 bases unmatched. This CDR3 has 15 residues. Germline CDR1 and CDR2: SEHNR and FQNEAQ (reference sequence). CDR3 coding DNA: TGTGCCAGCAGCTCCTGGACAGGTGCCAACGGGGAGCTGTTTTTT. Protein: CASSSWTGANGELFF.

The sample holds a few counts of this clone. The chain uses TRBV5-6 and TRBJ2-5; TRBD2 matches at 11 bases. V trimming: 3 bases; J trimming: 4 bases; junction bases outside the gene matches: 8. Germline CDR1 SGHDT, CDR2 YYEEEE. The CDR3 contains 16 residues. The CDR3 sequence: CASSWVLAGDVETQYF. The CDR3 region has the DNA TGTGCCAGCAGCTGGGTACTAGCGGGAGATGTAGAGACCCAGTACTTC.

This clone was observed a handful of times. This chain uses TRBV28 with TRBJ2-3; the match to TRBD2 covers 9 bases. Germline CDR1 reads MDHEN; CDR2 reads SYDVKM. Unmatched junction bases numbered 15, after V lost 4 bases and J lost 1 base. The CDR3 is 19 residues long. CDR3 bases: TGTGCCAGCAGTTCCGCCTTAGTTAGCGGGAGCTTGGGCACAGATACGCAGTATTTT. Translating it yields CASSSALVSGSLGTDTQYF.

In its sample, this clone was seen a few times. The rearrangement links TRBV28 to TRBJ2-7, with a tentative D call TRBD2 (8 bases). V was trimmed by 8 bases and J by 4 bases, leaving 18 bases between them. Germline V lookup: CDR1 MDHEN, CDR2 SYDVKM. This CDR3 has 14 residues. The CDR3 region is CASREGQKSYEQYF. CDR3 DNA: TGTGCCAGCCGGGAGGGACAGAAATCTTACGAGCAGTACTTC.

J is TRBJ1-4 and V is TRBV5-1; unclear D gene. The CDR3 sequence is 14 residues long. From germline, CDR1 is SGHRS and CDR2 YFSETQ. V gave up 7 bases and J gave up 0 bases, with 10 bases separating them. Written as DNA, the CDR3 is TGCGCCAGCGGCCCCGGATCAACTAATGAAAAACTGTTTTTT. The encoded protein is CASGPGSTNEKLFF. Drawing the rest from reference TRBV5-1 and TRBJ1-4, the complete variable domain is KAGVTQTPRYLIKTRGQQVTLSCSPISGHRSVSWYQQTPGQGLQFLFEYFSETQRNKGNFPGRFSGRQFSNSRSEMNVSTLELGDSALYLCASGPGSTNEKLFFGSGTQLSVL.

The J gene is TRBJ2-3, the V gene TRBV30; D gene uncertain. V lost 1 base to trimming and J lost 2 bases, with 16 bases between them. The germline CDR1 and CDR2 sequences are GTSNPN and SVGIG (reference sequence). The CDR3 loop spans 16 amino acids. In DNA form, the CDR3 reads TGTGCCTGGAGTGCAGCCCAACGTTACAACACAGATACGCAGTATTTT. It encodes CAWSAAQRYNTDTQYF. Combining the CDR3 with reference TRBV30 and TRBJ2-3 gives the whole variable domain SQTIHQWPATLVQPVGSPLSLECTVEGTSNPNLYWYRQAAGRGLQLLFYSVGIGQISSEVPQNLSASRPQDRQFILSSKKLLLSDSGFYLCAWSAAQRYNTDTQYFGPGTRLTVL.

This clone has only a few counts. The V gene is TRBV2, the J gene TRBJ2-5; no definite D call. Germline V lookup: CDR1 SNHLY, CDR2 FYNNEI. Trimming pared 8 bases from V and 1 base from J, leaving 11 bases between. This CDR3 spans 13 amino acids. This chain's CDR3 is CASAIGRQETQYF. CDR3 in DNA: TGTGCCAGCGCAATTGGCCGCCAAGAGACCCAGTACTTC.

The chain combines TRBV30 with TRBJ1-2; D gene unclear. From germline, CDR1 is GTSNPN and CDR2 SVGIG (reference sequence). The CDR3 has 10 amino acids. V lost 2 bases and J lost 6, with 4 bases in between. The CDR3 DNA follows: TGTGCCTGGAGTCAACATGGCTACACCTTC. This translates into CAWSQHGYTF.

This clone was recorded a few times. This sequence joins TRBV5-4 and TRBJ2-5, with D perhaps TRBD1 or TRBD2 (5 bases each). V was trimmed by 0 bases and J by 7 bases, leaving 22 bases between them. The V gene's germline CDR1 is SGHNT and CDR2 YYREEE (reference sequence). The CDR3 is 17 amino acids. CDR3 sequence (DNA): TGTGCCAGCAGCTTGGAATCGCGAGGGGCCTCCCGGGGGACCCAGTACTTC. It codes for CASSLESRGASRGTQYF.

This CDR3 is CASSSHLGDYGYTF. CDR3 bases: TGTGCCAGCAGCTCCCACTTGGGAGACTATGGCTACACCTTC. V usage is TRBV7-3 and J usage is TRBJ1-2; D is undetermined. The V gene lost 4 bases and the J gene lost 3 bases, with 12 bases spanning the gap. Germline lookup yields CDR1 SGHTA and CDR2 FQGTGA. CDR3 size: 14 residues.

This chain connects TRBV7-7 to TRBJ2-1; possibly TRBD2 for D (7 bases). Trimming took off 3 bases at V and 7 bases at J, with 10 bases between the two ends. The length of the CDR3 is 13 residues. Germline-derived CDR1 and CDR2 are SSHAT and FNYEAQ (reference sequence). The CDR3 coding sequence is TGTGCCAGCAGCTTTGGGGGGGCTAATGAGCAGTTCTTC. Protein sequence: CASSFGGANEQFF.